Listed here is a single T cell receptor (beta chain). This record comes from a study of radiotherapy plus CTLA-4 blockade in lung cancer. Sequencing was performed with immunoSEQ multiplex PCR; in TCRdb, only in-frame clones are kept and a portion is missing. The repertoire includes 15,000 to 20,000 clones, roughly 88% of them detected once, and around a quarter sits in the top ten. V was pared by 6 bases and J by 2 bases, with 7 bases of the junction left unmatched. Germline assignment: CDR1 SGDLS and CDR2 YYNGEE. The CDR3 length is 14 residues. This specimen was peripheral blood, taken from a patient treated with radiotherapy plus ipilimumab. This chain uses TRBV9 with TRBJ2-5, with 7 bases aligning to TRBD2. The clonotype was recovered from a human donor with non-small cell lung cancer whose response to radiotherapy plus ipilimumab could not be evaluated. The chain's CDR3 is CASTPGGGQETQYF. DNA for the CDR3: TGTGCCAGCACCCCAGGCGGGGGACAAGAGACCCAGTACTTC.